Listed below are T cell receptor beta chains from one sample, sequenced in a study of T cells in Graves' hyperthyroidism and ophthalmopathy. TCRdb re-called the multiplex PCR reads with MiXCR, one entry per CDR3 protein. The sample holds under 500,000 distinct CDR3 sequences, over 11% seen once. Sequenced material: blood. Every receptor here comes from a man between 50 and 59 years old with Graves' ophthalmopathy. Both conserved end residues are part of each CDR3. A D gene is named only where the DNA matches it firmly. A row's size may be missing; if present it is once, few, many or a size class.

abundance: few; v_gene: TRBV30; d_gene: NA; j_gene: TRBJ2-7; CDR3nt: TGTGCCTGGAGTGTAAATTTTCACGAGCAGTACTTC; CDR3aa: CAWSVNFHEQYF
abundance: NA; v_gene: TRBV5-4; d_gene: TRBD1; j_gene: TRBJ1-2; CDR3nt: TGTGCCAGCAGCGGACGACAGGGGGCTGGTGGCTACACCTTC; CDR3aa: CASSGRQGAGGYTF
abundance: NA; v_gene: TRBV6-4; d_gene: NA; j_gene: TRBJ2-1; CDR3nt: TGTGCCAGCAGAGACGAGGGGAGTGAGCAGTTCTTC; CDR3aa: CASRDEGSEQFF
abundance: NA; v_gene: TRBV24-1; d_gene: TRBD1; j_gene: TRBJ2-1; CDR3nt: TGTGCCACCAGTGTTTCGGGACAGGGCGGTGAGCAGTTCTTC; CDR3aa: CATSVSGQGGEQFF
abundance: many; v_gene: TRBV3-1; d_gene: TRBD1; j_gene: TRBJ1-4; CDR3nt: TGTGCCAGCAGCCTACGTGTGGGACAGGGTAATGAAAAACTGTTTTTT; CDR3aa: CASSLRVGQGNEKLFF
abundance: many; v_gene: TRBV20-1; d_gene: NA; j_gene: TRBJ2-3; CDR3nt: TGCAGTGCTAGGGGTCGGGAGACCCAAAGCGAAGATACGCAGTATTTT; CDR3aa: CSARGRETQSEDTQYF
abundance: few; v_gene: TRBV27; d_gene: NA; j_gene: TRBJ1-1; CDR3nt: TGTGCCAGCAGTTCGGACGACAGAGGGGAAGGTGAAGCTTTCTTT; CDR3aa: CASSSDDRGEGEAFF
abundance: many; v_gene: TRBV10-3; d_gene: TRBD1; j_gene: TRBJ2-5; CDR3nt: TGTGCCATCAGACAAGGAAGACAGGGTAGAGAGACCCAGTACTTC; CDR3aa: CAIRQGRQGRETQYF
abundance: NA; v_gene: TRBV27; d_gene: NA; j_gene: TRBJ1-1; CDR3nt: TGTGCCAGCAGTTCCCGGGGGCAGCTATTGAACACTGAAGCTTTCTTT; CDR3aa: CASSSRGQLLNTEAFF
abundance: many; v_gene: TRBV29-1; d_gene: TRBD2; j_gene: TRBJ2-1; CDR3nt: TGCAGCCCAAGGCTAGCGGGAGGGAACAATGAGCAGTTCTTC; CDR3aa: CSPRLAGGNNEQFF
abundance: many; v_gene: TRBV2; d_gene: NA; j_gene: TRBJ1-2; CDR3nt: TGTGCCATCCCAAGGACTGGGGACTATGGCTACACCTTC; CDR3aa: CAIPRTGDYGYTF
abundance: many; v_gene: TRBV4-2; d_gene: TRBD2; j_gene: TRBJ2-3; CDR3nt: TGTGCCAGCAGCCAAATGCTAGCGGGAGCAGATACGCAGTATTTT; CDR3aa: CASSQMLAGADTQYF
abundance: NA; v_gene: TRBV3-1; d_gene: TRBD1; j_gene: TRBJ2-7; CDR3nt: TGTGCCAGCAGCCAAGGGACAGGCCCCTACGAGCAGTACTTC; CDR3aa: CASSQGTGPYEQYF
abundance: many; v_gene: TRBV7-9; d_gene: NA; j_gene: TRBJ1-3; CDR3nt: TGTGCCAGCAGCTTAAGTGCCCCCTCTGGAAACACCATATATTTT; CDR3aa: CASSLSAPSGNTIYF